The 17 T cell receptor beta chains below all came from one sample that was sequenced in a study of T cells in Graves' hyperthyroidism and ophthalmopathy. RNA transcripts were the template for amplifying TCR beta CDR3 regions. RT-PCR in the first round (using the HTBI primer set) targeted the TCR CDR3. MiXCR, run by TCRdb on the multiplex PCR reads, gives a single entry per CDR3 protein. This table has around 690,000 distinct CDR3 sequences, 15% to 20% appearing once. Sequenced input: blood. The origin of the receptors is a man aged 45-65 years with Graves' hyperthyroidism.

This chain links TRBV5-1 with TRBJ1-2; a weak D match, TRBD1 (6 bases). Trimming took 3 bases from V and 4 from J, leaving 16 bases between them. Germline V gene lookup returns CDR1 SGHRS and CDR2 YFSETQ. CDR3 size: 15 residues. This CDR3 is CASSSSGAGAYGYTF. As DNA, the CDR3 is TGCGCCAGCAGCTCCAGCGGGGCGGGGGCCTATGGCTACACCTTC.

This clonotype was counted ten times or more. The rearrangement joins TRBV3-1 to TRBJ1-4, with D unresolved. Trimming removed 0 bases at V and 8 bases at J, with 10 bases between. This CDR3 has 14 residues. CDR1 LGHDT and CDR2 YNNKEL come from the germline V gene (reference sequence). In nucleotides, the CDR3 is TGTGCCAGCAGCCAAGATACCAGCGTGGAAAAACTGTTTTTT. This codes for CASSQDTSVEKLFF.

V gene TRBV18 combines with J gene TRBJ2-5; possible D gene TRBD1, 6 bases. The V and J ends lost 3 bases and 7 bases respectively, with 9 bases between them. CDR3 length: 12 amino acids. The V gene's germline CDR1 is KGHSH and CDR2 LQKENI. The DNA of the CDR3 is TGTGCCAGCTCACCCAGGGGTGCGACCCAGTACTTC. Amino acids: CASSPRGATQYF.

This clonotype occurred many times. The V call is TRBV28, the J call TRBJ1-3; the match to TRBD1 covers 7 bases. The V segment lost 3 bases and the J segment 0 bases; nucleotides outside the gene matches: 5. The CDR3 loop spans 16 amino acids. CDR1 and CDR2 from the germline V gene are MDHEN and SYDVKM. DNA of the CDR3: TGTGCCAGCAGTTTCCCGGGGACAGTCTCTGGAAACACCATATATTTT. Its protein is CASSFPGTVSGNTIYF.

This clonotype was picked up many times. The chain has TRBV27 and TRBJ1-1, with a weak D call TRBD1 (5 bases). With 6 bases removed from V and 5 bases from J, the gap between germline ends came to 22 bases. In germline, CDR1 is MNHEY, CDR2 SMNVEV (reference sequence). The CDR3 has 16 amino acids. CDR3 protein: CASSLKDGRGGTEAFF. CDR3 nucleotides: TGTGCCAGCAGCCTCAAGGATGGGAGGGGAGGTACTGAAGCTTTCTTT.

At least ten counts were recorded for this clonotype. J is TRBJ2-2 and V is TRBV7-2; D unclear. Trimming took off 1 base at V and 5 bases at J, with 17 bases between the two ends. Germline V gives CDR1 SGHTA, CDR2 FQGNSA. This CDR3 comprises 17 residues. The CDR3 region has the DNA TGTGCCAGCAGCTTAGTTTACCGACTGTTGGATACCGGGGAGCTGTTTTTT. It specifies CASSLVYRLLDTGELFF.

The chain employs TRBV28 and TRBJ1-4; weak D call: TRBD1 (5 bases). The CDR3 is made up of 14 amino acids. Germline V gene data show CDR1 as MDHEN and CDR2 as SYDVKM. The V gene lost 6 bases and the J gene lost 6 bases, with 14 bases spanning the gap. The CDR3: CASRRQGTDEKLFF. DNA of the CDR3: TGTGCCAGCAGACGTCAGGGTACTGATGAAAAACTGTTTTTT.

This clonotype was counted a few times. The chain uses TRBV7-3 and TRBJ2-1; D possibly uses TRBD1 or TRBD2 (5 bases each). Germline CDR1 and CDR2: SGHTA and FQGTGA. The CDR3 sequence is 15 residues long. V gave up 5 bases and J gave up 10 bases, with 21 bases separating them. CDR3 nucleotide sequence: TGTGCCAGCAGCCCTGGGGGACCCGGACTTTTGGAGCAGTTCTTC. Its translation is CASSPGGPGLLEQFF.

This clonotype was recorded at least ten times. This sequence joins TRBV28 and TRBJ2-5; D is uncertain. The length of the CDR3 is 14 residues. Germline CDR1 MDHEN, CDR2 SYDVKM. V gave up 5 bases and J gave up 1 base, with 11 bases separating them. As DNA, the CDR3 is TGTGCCAGCAGTCTCAGCTTGAGCCAAGAGACCCAGTACTTC. Its translation is CASSLSLSQETQYF.

This clonotype was observed a handful of times. The chain recombines TRBV15 with TRBJ2-2, with 14 bases identical to TRBD2. The ends lost 0 bases at V and 6 bases at J; junction bases unmatched: 12. This CDR3 contains 20 residues. Germline loops: CDR1 LNHNV, CDR2 YYDKDF (reference sequence). This chain's CDR3 is CATSRDPPLLTSGRAGELFF. In DNA, the CDR3 is TGTGCCACCAGCAGAGATCCCCCGCTTCTGACTAGCGGGAGGGCCGGGGAGCTGTTTTTT.

In its sample, this clonotype was seen many times. The chain has TRBV3-1 and TRBJ1-5; D gene unclear. V was shortened by 1 base and J by 7 bases, with 11 bases between the two germline ends. Germline V gives CDR1 LGHDT, CDR2 YNNKEL (reference sequence). The CDR3 has 14 residues. CDR3 sequence reads: CASSQGGGPQPQHF. In nucleotides, the CDR3 is TGTGCCAGCAGCCAAGGGGGAGGTCCGCAGCCCCAGCATTTT.

This clonotype was observed many times. This chain uses TRBV28 with TRBJ1-1; D is possibly TRBD1 (5 bases). From germline, CDR1 is MDHEN and CDR2 SYDVKM. With 2 bases removed from V and 1 base from J, the gap between germline ends came to 8 bases. CDR3 length equals 14 residues. As DNA, the CDR3 is TGTGCCAGCAGTTTAGATACAGGGAACACTGAAGCTTTCTTT. Its translation: CASSLDTGNTEAFF.

This chain uses TRBV29-1 with TRBJ2-2, with D unclear. The CDR3 runs 11 residues. V lost 8 bases, J lost 6 bases, and 10 bases lay in between. Germline-derived CDR1 and CDR2 are SQVTM and ANQGSEA. The CDR3, as DNA: TGCAGCCTTGTGGAAGCCGGGGAGCTGTTTTTT. Encoded protein: CSLVEAGELFF.

The J gene is TRBJ1-2, the V gene TRBV10-1, with 9 bases fitting TRBD1. There are 16 residues in the CDR3. Trimming at V came to 3 bases and at J to 1 base, leaving 6 bases not matched to a gene. CDR1 WNHNN and CDR2 SYGVQD come from the germline V gene (reference sequence). CDR3 coding DNA: TGCGCCAGCAGTGAACAACGGACAGGGGATAACTATGGCTACACCTTC. Encoded protein: CASSEQRTGDNYGYTF.

The sample holds many counts of this clonotype. The V call is TRBV28, the J call TRBJ2-7, with D perhaps TRBD2 (5 bases). CDR1 and CDR2 (germline): MDHEN, SYDVKM. The V gene lost 6 bases and the J gene lost 7 bases, with 19 bases spanning the gap. The CDR3 sequence is 14 residues long. CDR3 DNA: TGTGCCAGCAGCCTCACCGGGGTATTTGGGGAGCAGTACTTC. It specifies CASSLTGVFGEQYF. Complete variable domain (other parts from reference TRBV28 and TRBJ2-7): DVKVTQSSRYLVKRTGEKVFLECVQDMDHENMFWYRQDPGLGLRLIYFSYDVKMKEKGDIPEGYSVSREKKERFSLILESASTNQTSMYLCASSLTGVFGEQYFGPGTRLTVT.

The chain couples TRBV28 to TRBJ1-3, with a weak D call TRBD1 (5 bases). CDR1 and CDR2 (germline): MDHEN, SYDVKM. Trimming took off 3 bases at V and 5 bases at J, with 14 bases between the two ends. CDR3 length equals 15 residues. CDR3 protein: CASSLAGTIRNTIYF. CDR3 coding DNA: TGTGCCAGCAGTTTGGCCGGGACCATTAGAAACACCATATATTTT.

There are many counts of this clonotype. J is TRBJ2-4 and V is TRBV6-1; D not resolved. The V end lost 0 bases, the J end lost 8 bases, and 14 bases lay between the germline ends. The CDR3 has 15 residues. Germline CDR1 and CDR2: MNHNS and SASEGT. The CDR3 is CASSEALMGWHIQYF. The CDR3 DNA sequence: TGTGCCAGCAGTGAAGCCTTGATGGGTTGGCACATTCAGTACTTC.